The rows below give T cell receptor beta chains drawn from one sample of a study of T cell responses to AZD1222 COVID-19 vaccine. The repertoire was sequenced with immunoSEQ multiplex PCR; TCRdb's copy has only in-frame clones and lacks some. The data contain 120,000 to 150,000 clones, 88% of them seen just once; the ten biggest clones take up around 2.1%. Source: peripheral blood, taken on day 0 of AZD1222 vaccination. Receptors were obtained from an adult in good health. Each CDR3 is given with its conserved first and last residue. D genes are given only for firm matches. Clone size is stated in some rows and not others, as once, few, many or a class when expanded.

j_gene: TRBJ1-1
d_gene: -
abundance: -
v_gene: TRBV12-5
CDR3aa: CASGKLNTEAFF
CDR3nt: TGTGCTAGTGGAAAACTGAACACTGAAGCTTTCTTT

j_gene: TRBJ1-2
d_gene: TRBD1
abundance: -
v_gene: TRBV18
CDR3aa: CASSFGTGGIEGYTF
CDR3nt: TGTGCCAGCTCATTCGGGACAGGGGGCATTGAGGGCTACACCTTC

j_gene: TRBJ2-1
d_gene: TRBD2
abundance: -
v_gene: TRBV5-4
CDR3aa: CASSSGGLAGFIEQFF
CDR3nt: TGTGCCAGCAGCTCTGGGGGACTAGCGGGCTTTATTGAGCAGTTCTTC

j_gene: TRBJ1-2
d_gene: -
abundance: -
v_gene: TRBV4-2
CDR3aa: CASSQEGSAGVGYTF
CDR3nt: TGTGCCAGCAGCCAAGAGGGGTCGGCAGGGGTTGGCTACACCTTC

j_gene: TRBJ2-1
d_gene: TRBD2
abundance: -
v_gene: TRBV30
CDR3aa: CAFLPGLAVAGEQFF
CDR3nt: TGTGCCTTTCTCCCGGGACTAGCGGTGGCGGGTGAGCAGTTCTTC

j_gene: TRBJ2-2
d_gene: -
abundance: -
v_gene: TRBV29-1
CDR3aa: CSVLRATGELFF
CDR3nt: TGCAGCGTTTTGAGGGCCACCGGGGAGCTGTTTTTT

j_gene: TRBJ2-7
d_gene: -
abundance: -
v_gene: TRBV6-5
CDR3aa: CASSPRDTGPYEQYF
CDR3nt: TGTGCCAGCAGCCCACGGGACACAGGACCGTACGAGCAGTACTTC

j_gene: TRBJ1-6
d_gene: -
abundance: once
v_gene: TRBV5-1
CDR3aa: CASSPTGFPPLHF
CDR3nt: TGCGCCAGCAGCCCTACAGGGTTTCCACCCCTCCACTTT

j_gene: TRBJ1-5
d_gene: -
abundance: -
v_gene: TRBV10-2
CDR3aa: CASTGGGPPQHF
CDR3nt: TGCGCCAGCACCGGGGGTGGGCCGCCCCAGCATTTT

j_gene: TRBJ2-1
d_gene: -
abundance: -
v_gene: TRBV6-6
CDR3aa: CASNVGNEQFF
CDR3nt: TGTGCCAGCAACGTGGGCAATGAGCAGTTCTTC

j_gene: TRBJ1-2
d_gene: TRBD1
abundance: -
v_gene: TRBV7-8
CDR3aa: CASSKQQGGSYGYTF
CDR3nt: TGTGCCAGCAGCAAGCAACAGGGGGGTAGCTATGGCTACACCTTC

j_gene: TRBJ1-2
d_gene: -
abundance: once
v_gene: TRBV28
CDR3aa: CASRPTGQIYGYTF
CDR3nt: TGTGCCAGCAGGCCTACAGGGCAAATCTATGGCTACACCTTC

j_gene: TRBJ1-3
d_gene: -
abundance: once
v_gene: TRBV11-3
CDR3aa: CASRYGGRSSGNTIYF
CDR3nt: TGTGCCAGCAGATATGGTGGGCGAAGCTCTGGAAACACCATATATTTT

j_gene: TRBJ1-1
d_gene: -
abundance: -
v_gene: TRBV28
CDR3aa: CASSLSGGREAFF
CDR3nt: TGTGCCAGCAGTTTATCTGGGGGCAGGGAGGCTTTCTTT

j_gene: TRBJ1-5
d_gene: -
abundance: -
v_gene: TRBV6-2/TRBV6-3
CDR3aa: CASSPLEGAWQPQHF
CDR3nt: TGTGCCAGCAGCCCCTTAGAGGGAGCTTGGCAGCCCCAGCATTTT

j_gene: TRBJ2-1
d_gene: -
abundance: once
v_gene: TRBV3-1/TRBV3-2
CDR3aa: CASSPPQGSRFF
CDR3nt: TGTGCCAGCAGCCCCCCGCAGGGGAGTAGGTTCTTC

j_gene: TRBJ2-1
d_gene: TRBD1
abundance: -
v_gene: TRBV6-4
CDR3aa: CASSVSDRFGEQFF
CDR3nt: TGTGCCAGCAGTGTCTCGGACAGGTTCGGTGAGCAGTTCTTC

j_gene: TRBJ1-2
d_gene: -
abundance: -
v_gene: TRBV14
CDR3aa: CASSPLTGSIRGYTF
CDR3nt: TGTGCCAGCAGCCCCTTGACAGGTTCCATACGTGGCTACACCTTC

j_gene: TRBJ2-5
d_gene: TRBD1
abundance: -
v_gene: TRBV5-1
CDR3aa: CASSYGTEETQYF
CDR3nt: TGCGCCAGCAGCTACGGGACAGAAGAGACCCAGTACTTC

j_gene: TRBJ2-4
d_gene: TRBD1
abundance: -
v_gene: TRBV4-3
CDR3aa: CASSQAAQGATKNIQYF
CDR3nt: TGCGCCAGCAGCCAGGCAGCACAGGGGGCTACCAAAAACATTCAGTACTTC

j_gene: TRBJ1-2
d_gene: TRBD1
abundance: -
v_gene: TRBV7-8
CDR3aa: CASSLGDRGGYGYTF
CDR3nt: TGTGCCAGCAGCTTAGGGGACAGGGGAGGCTATGGCTACACCTTC

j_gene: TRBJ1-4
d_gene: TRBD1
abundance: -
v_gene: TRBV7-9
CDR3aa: CASSLVIRDRGNEKLFF
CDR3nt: TGTGCCAGCAGCTTAGTTATCCGGGACAGGGGAAATGAAAAACTGTTTTTT

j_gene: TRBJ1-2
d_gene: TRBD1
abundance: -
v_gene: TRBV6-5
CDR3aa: CASSYDRGGYTF
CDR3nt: TGTGCCAGCAGTTACGACAGGGGTGGCTACACCTTC

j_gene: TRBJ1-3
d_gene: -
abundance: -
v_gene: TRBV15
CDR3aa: CATSRDYDSSGNTIYF
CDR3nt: TGTGCCACCAGCAGAGATTACGACAGCTCTGGAAACACCATATATTTT

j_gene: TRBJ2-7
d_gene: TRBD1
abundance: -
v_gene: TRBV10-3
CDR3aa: CAIRETGVISDEQYF
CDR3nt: TGTGCCATCCGAGAGACAGGGGTTATTTCTGACGAGCAGTACTTC

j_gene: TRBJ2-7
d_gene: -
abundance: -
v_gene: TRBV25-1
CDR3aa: CASSEPVGEQYF
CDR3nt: TGTGCCAGCAGTGAGCCAGTAGGCGAGCAGTACTTC

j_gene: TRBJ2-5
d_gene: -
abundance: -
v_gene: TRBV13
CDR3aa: CASSSGLGAQYF
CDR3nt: TGTGCCAGCAGCTCTGGACTTGGAGCCCAGTACTTC

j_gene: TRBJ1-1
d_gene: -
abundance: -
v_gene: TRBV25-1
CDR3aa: CASSYGGTEAFF
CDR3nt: TGTGCCAGCAGCTACGGGGGCACTGAAGCTTTCTTT

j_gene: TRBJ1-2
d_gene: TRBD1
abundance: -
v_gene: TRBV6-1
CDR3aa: CASSLGQGLYGYTF
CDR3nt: TGTGCCAGCAGTTTGGGACAGGGACTCTATGGCTACACCTTC

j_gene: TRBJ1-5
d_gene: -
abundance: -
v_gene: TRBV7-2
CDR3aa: CASSPGGPRGPQHF
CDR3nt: TGTGCCAGCAGCCCCGGTGGGCCCCGAGGGCCCCAGCATTTT

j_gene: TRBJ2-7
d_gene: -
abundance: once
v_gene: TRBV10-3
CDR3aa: CAIAIIPEAPNYEQYF
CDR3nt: TGTGCCATCGCTATAATCCCCGAGGCGCCTAACTACGAGCAGTACTTC

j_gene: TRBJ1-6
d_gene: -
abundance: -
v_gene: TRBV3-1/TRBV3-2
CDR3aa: CASSQRPGAGSPLHF
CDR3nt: TGTGCCAGCAGCCAAAGACCGGGGGCAGGTTCACCCCTCCACTTT

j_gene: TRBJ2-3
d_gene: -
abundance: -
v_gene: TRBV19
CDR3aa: CASSLWGSDTQYF
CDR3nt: TGTGCCAGTTCACTTTGGGGATCAGATACGCAGTATTTT

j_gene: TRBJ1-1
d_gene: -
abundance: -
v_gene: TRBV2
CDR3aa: CASQTQPRTEAFF
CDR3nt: TGTGCCAGCCAGACCCAGCCGCGCACTGAAGCTTTCTTT

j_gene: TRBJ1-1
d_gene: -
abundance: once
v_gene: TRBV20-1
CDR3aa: CSATSYTEAFF
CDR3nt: TGCAGTGCTACCTCTTACACTGAAGCTTTCTTT

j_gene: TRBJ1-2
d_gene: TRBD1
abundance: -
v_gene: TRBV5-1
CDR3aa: CASSERTGGSDGYTF
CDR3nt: TGCGCCAGCAGCGAAAGGACAGGGGGCTCTGACGGCTACACCTTC

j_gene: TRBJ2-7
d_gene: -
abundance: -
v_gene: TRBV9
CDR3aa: CASSVEGTSYEQYF
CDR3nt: TGTGCCAGCAGCGTAGAAGGGACCTCCTACGAGCAGTACTTC

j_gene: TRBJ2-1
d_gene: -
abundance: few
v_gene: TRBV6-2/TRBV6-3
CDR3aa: CASSYSRGSLNEQFF
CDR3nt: TGTGCCAGCAGTTACTCGCGAGGTTCCCTTAATGAGCAGTTCTTC

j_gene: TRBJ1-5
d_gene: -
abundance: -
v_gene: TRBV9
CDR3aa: CASSRGPEQPQHF
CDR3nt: TGTGCCAGCAGCCGCGGTCCTGAACAGCCCCAGCATTTT

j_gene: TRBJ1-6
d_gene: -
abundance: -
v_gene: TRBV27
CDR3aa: CASSPAGIKYSPLHF
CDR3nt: TGTGCCAGCAGTCCCGCTGGGATTAAGTATTCACCCCTCCACTTT

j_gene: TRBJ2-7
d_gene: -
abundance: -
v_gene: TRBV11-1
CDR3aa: CASSLEGSPYEQYF
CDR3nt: TGTGCCAGCAGCTTAGAAGGGTCCCCCTACGAGCAGTACTTC

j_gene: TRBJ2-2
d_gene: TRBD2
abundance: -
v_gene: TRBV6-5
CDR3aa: CASSSAGMNTGELFF
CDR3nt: TGTGCCAGCAGTTCAGCGGGGATGAACACCGGGGAGCTGTTTTTT

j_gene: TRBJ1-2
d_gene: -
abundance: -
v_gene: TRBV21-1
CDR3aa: CASSNPRGNYGYTF
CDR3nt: TGTGCCAGCAGCAACCCGAGGGGGAACTATGGCTACACCTTC

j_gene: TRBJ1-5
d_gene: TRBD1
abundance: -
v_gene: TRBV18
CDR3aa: CASSPRQGGNQPQHF
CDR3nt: TGTGCCAGCTCACCTCGACAGGGAGGCAATCAGCCCCAGCATTTT

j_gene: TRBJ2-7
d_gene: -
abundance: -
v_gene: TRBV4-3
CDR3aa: CASSLAPVGPYEQYF
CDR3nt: TGCGCCAGCAGCCTCGCACCCGTGGGCCCCTACGAGCAGTACTTC

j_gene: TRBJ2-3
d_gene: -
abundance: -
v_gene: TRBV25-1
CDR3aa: CASDGTGRESLTQYF
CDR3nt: TGTGCCAGCGATGGAACAGGGAGGGAGTCGTTAACGCAGTATTTT

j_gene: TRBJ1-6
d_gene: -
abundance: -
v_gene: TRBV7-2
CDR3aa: CASSLFRGPYNSPLHF
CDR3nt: TGTGCCAGCAGCTTATTCAGGGGACCCTATAATTCACCCCTCCACTTT

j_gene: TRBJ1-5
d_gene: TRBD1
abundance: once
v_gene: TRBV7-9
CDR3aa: CASSRWDRGYSNQPQHF
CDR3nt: TGTGCCAGCAGCCGCTGGGACAGGGGATATAGCAATCAGCCCCAGCATTTT